Shown below are 25 T cell receptor beta chains from a single sample sequenced in a study of type 1 regulatory T cells. MiXCR, run by TCRdb on the reads, gives a single entry per CDR3 protein. The sample has about 68,000 distinct CDR3 sequences; roughly 60% are singletons. These TCRs are of unknown antigen specificity. The sequenced material came from cultured T cells, either the whole culture or a sorted T cell fraction (not recorded which). Sample subset: Tr1-enriched cell product generated in vitro against host alloantigens. These receptors all stem from a human donor in good health.

This chain connects TRBV7-6 to TRBJ1-3; D not resolved. Trimming took off 5 bases at V and 2 bases at J, with 7 bases between the two ends. Looked up from germline, CDR1 is SGHVS and CDR2 is FNYEAQ. The length of the CDR3 is 13 residues. The CDR3 loop is CASSPDPGNTIYF. Written as DNA, the CDR3 is TGTGCCAGCAGCCCCGATCCTGGAAACACCATATATTTT.

The rearrangement joins TRBV20-1 to TRBJ1-5; TRBD1 agrees at 7 bases. The V and J ends lost 5 bases and 6 bases, in that order; junction bases with no gene match: 7. Per the germline V gene, CDR1 is DFQATT and CDR2 is SNEGSKA (reference sequence). This CDR3 spans 13 amino acids. The CDR3 bases are TGCAGTGCTCTTACAGGGGATGGTCAGCCCCAGCATTTT. This translates into CSALTGDGQPQHF.

This rearrangement joins TRBV6-2 or TRBV6-3 to TRBJ2-1, with 8 bases matching TRBD2. With 7 bases clipped from V and 0 bases from J, the junction kept 11 bases outside the gene matches. From germline, CDR1 is MNHEY and CDR2 SVGEGT. The CDR3 runs 17 residues. The DNA of the CDR3 is TGTGCCAGCAACCTACCTAGCGGGCGACTCTCCTACAATGAGCAGTTCTTC. The encoded protein is CASNLPSGRLSYNEQFF.

V and J are TRBV11-2 and TRBJ1-2; D is possibly TRBD1 (5 bases). Trimming pared 3 bases from V and 8 bases from J, leaving 10 bases between. CDR3 length: 12 amino acids. Germline CDR1 SGHAT, CDR2 FQNNGV. CDR3 residues: CASSLGVDGYTF. The CDR3 DNA reads TGTGCCAGCAGCTTGGGGGTGGACGGCTACACCTTC.

The chain links TRBV20-1 to TRBJ2-7; TRBD2 might be the D (5 bases). This CDR3 is 14 amino acids long. The ends were cut back, 3 bases at V and 4 bases at J, with 16 bases in the middle. Germline CDR1 and CDR2: DFQATT and SNEGSKA (reference sequence). For the CDR3, the DNA is TGCAGTGCTAGGACTACAGATAGAGGATACGAGCAGTACTTC. Its protein product is CSARTTDRGYEQYF.

On this clonotype: An end of the junction differs from the germline gene, which may be a read error. V usage is TRBV6-1 and J usage is TRBJ2-2, with 7 bases fitting TRBD1. CDR1 and CDR2 (germline): MNHNS, SASEGT. The CDR3 length is 15 residues. The CDR3 DNA sequence: TGTGCCAGCAGGGAAGGGGGCCCAAACACCGGGGAGCTGTTTTTT. Encoded protein: CASREGGPNTGELFF.

This chain uses TRBV20-1 with TRBJ2-1; D possibly corresponds to TRBD2 (6 bases). Trimming shortened V by 1 base and J by 8 bases, and 12 bases separated the two germline ends. This CDR3 has 13 residues. The germline V gene encodes CDR1 DFQATT and CDR2 SNEGSKA (reference sequence). This CDR3 reads CSARGGTWDEQFF. Written as DNA, the CDR3 is TGCAGTGCTAGAGGCGGGACTTGGGATGAGCAGTTCTTC.

A remark on this clonotype: A single base separates this from a much larger clone, so it may be a read error. In this CDR3 the conserved last residue, phenylalanine or tryptophan, is missing, so a read error is likely. The chain employs TRBV11-2 and TRBJ2-5, with D perhaps matching TRBD2 (5 bases). Germline CDR1 SGHAT, CDR2 FQNNGV. V lost 5 bases to trimming and J lost 5 bases, with 9 bases between them. CDR3 length: 12 amino acids. The CDR3 loop is CASSRTGETQYL. The CDR3 nucleotides read TGTGCCAGCAGCCGGACGGGGGAGACCCAGTACCTC.

J is TRBJ2-2 and V is TRBV5-1, with 8 nucleotides matching TRBD1. Germline CDR1 reads SGHRS; CDR2 reads YFSETQ. The junction had 7 bases not matched to a gene; V was cut back by 0 bases and J by 3 bases. CDR3 length: 17 residues. CDR3 nucleotides: TGCGCCAGCAGCTTGGCCCGCCAGGGGGCGGACACCGGGGAGCTGTTTTTT. It encodes CASSLARQGADTGELFF.

There are a few counts of this clonotype. This rearrangement joins TRBV3-1 to TRBJ2-7; 13 bases line up with TRBD2. V dropped 4 bases and J dropped 10; count of bases not matched to a gene: 4. Per germline, CDR1 LGHDT and CDR2 YNNKEL (reference sequence). This CDR3 spans 13 amino acids. CDR3 sequence: CASSLGTSGDQYF. CDR3 sequence (DNA): TGTGCCAGCAGCCTCGGGACTAGCGGGGACCAGTACTTC.

This chain uses TRBV5-1 with TRBJ2-2, with D hard to call. The germline CDR1 and CDR2 sequences are SGHRS and YFSETQ. The CDR3 loop spans 15 amino acids. The V and J ends lost 6 bases and 2 bases respectively, with 14 bases between them. The DNA of the CDR3 is TGCGCCAGCAACGGAGTCGGATTTAACACCGGGGAGCTGTTTTTT. Its protein product is CASNGVGFNTGELFF.

The V and J genes are TRBV6-4 and TRBJ2-1; D not resolved. Germline lookup yields CDR1 MRHNA and CDR2 SNTAGT. This CDR3 region has 13 residues. With 4 bases removed from V and 8 bases from J, the gap between germline ends came to 12 bases. Here the CDR3 DNA reads TGTGCCAGCAGTGGCGACTCCCGGGATGAGCAGTTCTTC. Its protein is CASSGDSRDEQFF.

This clonotype has more than one count but fewer than ten. V gene TRBV7-2 combines with J gene TRBJ2-2; 9 positions match TRBD2. V was clipped by 4 bases and J by 5 bases; unmatched bases: 5. Germline CDR1 SGHTA, CDR2 FQGNSA. This CDR3 has 15 residues. This CDR3 reads CASSSAGGGTGELFF. The CDR3 region has the DNA TGTGCCAGCAGCTCAGCGGGAGGAGGGACCGGGGAGCTGTTTTTT. The full variable domain, completed using reference TRBV7-2 and TRBJ2-2, is GAGVSQSPSNKVTEKGKDVELRCDPISGHTALYWYRQSLGQGLEFLIYFQGNSAPDKSGLPSDRFSAERTGGSVSTLTIQRTQQEDSAVYLCASSSAGGGTGELFFGEGSRLTVL.

This clonotype turned up a few times. The V and J genes are TRBV6-2 or TRBV6-3 and TRBJ2-1, with 7 bases fitting TRBD2. The CDR3 runs to 15 residues. V shed 2 bases, J shed 9 bases, and the junction held 10 bases outside the gene matches. Germline V lookup: CDR1 MNHEY, CDR2 SVGEGT. The CDR3 protein is CASSYLRGSGSEQFF. The CDR3 nucleotides are TGTGCCAGCAGTTACCTTCGCGGGAGTGGTAGTGAGCAGTTCTTC.

The CDR3 loop is CSAPGGALSETQYF. The DNA of the CDR3 is TGCAGTGCCCCAGGGGGCGCGTTGAGCGAGACCCAGTACTTC. The chain employs TRBV20-1 and TRBJ2-5; 8 bases align to TRBD1. CDR1 is DFQATT, CDR2 SNEGSKA, per germline (reference sequence). The CDR3 is made up of 14 amino acids. The ends lost 6 bases at V and 5 bases at J; junction bases unmatched: 11.

This chain uses TRBV7-2 with TRBJ2-7; D is undetermined. Germline CDR1 SGHTA, CDR2 FQGNSA. The germline V and J ends were trimmed by 2 bases and 4 bases, with 12 bases remaining between them. The CDR3 sequence is 14 residues long. CDR3 residues: CASSLWPQRYEQYF. CDR3 bases: TGTGCCAGCAGCTTATGGCCTCAAAGGTACGAGCAGTACTTC.

This clonotype has just a few counts. The chain couples TRBV7-2 to TRBJ2-2; 12 nucleotides align to TRBD2. CDR1 is SGHTA, CDR2 FQGNSA, per germline. The V and J ends lost 3 bases and 4 bases, in that order; junction bases with no gene match: 9. CDR3 length: 18 amino acids. The CDR3 nucleotides read TGTGCCAGCAGCTTTAGCCTAGCGGGAGGGCCAGGCACCGGGGAGCTGTTTTTT. Encoded protein: CASSFSLAGGPGTGELFF.

The V call is TRBV4-1, the J call TRBJ1-6; weak D call: TRBD1 (5 bases). The CDR3 runs to 14 residues. V shed 4 bases and J shed 5 bases, with 9 bases lying between them. Per germline, CDR1 MGHRA and CDR2 YSYEKL. The DNA of the CDR3 is TGCGCCAGCAGCCCGACAGAGAATAATTCACCCCTCCACTTT. Protein: CASSPTENNSPLHF.

This chain connects TRBV20-1 to TRBJ2-1, with D possibly TRBD2 on 6 matching bases. V lost 2 bases and J 8 bases, leaving 10 bases between the germline ends. CDR3 length: 12 residues. The germline V gene encodes CDR1 DFQATT and CDR2 SNEGSKA (reference sequence). In DNA, the CDR3 is TGCAGTGCTAGAAGACTAGACTATGAGCAGTTCTTC. Amino acid sequence: CSARRLDYEQFF.

V and J are TRBV3-1 and TRBJ2-7, with D possibly matching TRBD2 (6 bases). CDR3 length: 12 amino acids. Germline lookup yields CDR1 LGHDT and CDR2 YNNKEL (reference sequence). V lost 4 bases to trimming and J lost 3 bases, with 7 bases between them. CDR3 in amino acids: CASSPDYYEQYF. CDR3 bases: TGTGCCAGCAGCCCGGACTACTACGAGCAGTACTTC.

The rearrangement uses TRBV20-1 and TRBJ1-1; D not resolved. Germline values: CDR1 DFQATT, CDR2 SNEGSKA (reference sequence). This CDR3 region has 12 residues. This CDR3 reads CGCGSQNTEAFF. CDR3 DNA: TGCGGGTGTGGCAGCCAAAACACTGAAGCTTTCTTT.

The V and J genes are TRBV15 and TRBJ1-2; no firm D call. CDR1 is LNHNV, CDR2 YYDKDF, per germline (reference sequence). This CDR3 comprises 15 residues. The V end was cut by 3 bases, the J end by 2 bases, with 13 bases between. The CDR3 region is CATSRTIVGNYGYTF. The DNA of the CDR3 is TGTGCCACCAGCAGGACGATCGTGGGGAACTATGGCTACACCTTC. The full variable domain, completed using reference TRBV15 and TRBJ1-2, is DAMVIQNPRYQVTQFGKPVTLSCSQTLNHNVMYWYQQKSSQAPKLLFHYYDKDFNNEADTPDNFQSRRPNTSFCFLDIRSPGLGDTAMYLCATSRTIVGNYGYTFGSGTRLTVV.

This clonotype was counted only a few times. The chain is built from TRBV7-6 and TRBJ2-1, with a possible D match to TRBD2 (5 bases). The CDR3 runs 15 residues. Trimming left V 2 bases short and J 3 bases short, with 11 bases between. Germline assignment: CDR1 SGHVS and CDR2 FNYEAQ. Here the CDR3 reads CASSLMSGVYNEQFF. The DNA for the CDR3 is TGTGCCAGCAGCTTAATGAGCGGAGTCTACAATGAGCAGTTCTTC.

This clonotype was observed a single time. The genes are TRBV10-2 and TRBJ2-7; D is undetermined. CDR1 is WSHSY and CDR2 is SAAADI in the germline V gene. V was clipped by 6 bases and J by 7 bases, with 13 bases between them. The CDR3 extends over 12 amino acids. The CDR3 bases are TGCGCCAGCAGCCCGACCCCTGGGGAGCAGTACTTC. It encodes CASSPTPGEQYF.

The chain uses TRBV29-1 and TRBJ2-3; D uncertain. V lost 4 bases and J 0 bases, leaving 5 bases between the germline ends. In germline, CDR1 is SQVTM, CDR2 ANQGSEA. The CDR3 is 12 residues long. CDR3 protein: CSVVSSTDTQYF. The DNA for the CDR3 is TGCAGCGTTGTTTCTAGCACAGATACGCAGTATTTT.